The clone carrying this TCR beta chain was seen a few times. Its target is unknown. This record belongs to a study of T-cell memory formation after mild COVID-19. Study conclusions and caveats: A second wave of clones peaked on day 37, and their SARS-CoV-2 specificity went unconfirmed.

The TCR alpha and TCR beta cDNA libraries, bearing sample barcodes and UMIs, were generated by 5'RACE using constant-segment primers. MiXCR was run by TCRdb on the 5' RACE reads, yielding one entry per CDR3 protein. The sample consists of a few hundred thousand distinct CDR3 sequences, 15% to 20% of them appearing once. The CDR3 loop spans 14 amino acids. Deletions cut 3 bases from V and 3 bases from J, with 11 bases between. Germline V lookup: CDR1 LGHNA, CDR2 YNFKEQ. The rearrangement joins TRBV4-2 to TRBJ1-1, with D unclear. This clonotype was sampled from a man aged 18-30 years who had mild COVID-19 (a few samples of this study predate the infection). Cell type and time point are not known. Sequenced sample: PBMCs or a T cell subset sorted from them (not recorded which). The CDR3 DNA reads TGTGCCAGCAGCCACCACATTACTGACACTGAAGCTTTCTTT. It encodes CASSHHITDTEAFF.